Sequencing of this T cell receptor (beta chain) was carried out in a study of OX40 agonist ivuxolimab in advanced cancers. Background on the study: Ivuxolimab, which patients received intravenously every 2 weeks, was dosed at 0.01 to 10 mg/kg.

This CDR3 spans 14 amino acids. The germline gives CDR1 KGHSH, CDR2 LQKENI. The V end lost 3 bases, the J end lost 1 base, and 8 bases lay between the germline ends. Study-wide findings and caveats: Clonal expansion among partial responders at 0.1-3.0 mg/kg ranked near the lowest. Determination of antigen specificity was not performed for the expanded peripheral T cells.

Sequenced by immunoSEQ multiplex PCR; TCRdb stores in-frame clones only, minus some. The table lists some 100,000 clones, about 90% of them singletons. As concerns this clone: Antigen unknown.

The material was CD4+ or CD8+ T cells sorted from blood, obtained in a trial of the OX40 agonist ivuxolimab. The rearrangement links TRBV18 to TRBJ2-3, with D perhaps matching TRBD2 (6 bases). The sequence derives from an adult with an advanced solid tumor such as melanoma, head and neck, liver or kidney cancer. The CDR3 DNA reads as TGTGCCAGCTCACCTCCGGGAGGCACAGATACGCAGTATTTT. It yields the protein CASSPPGGTDTQYF. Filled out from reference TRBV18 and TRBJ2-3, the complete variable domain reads NAGVMQNPRHLVRRRGQEARLRCSPMKGHSHVYWYRQLPEEGLKFMVYLQKENIIDESGMPKERFSAEFPKEGPSILRIQQVVRGDSAAYFCASSPPGGTDTQYFGPGTRLTVL.